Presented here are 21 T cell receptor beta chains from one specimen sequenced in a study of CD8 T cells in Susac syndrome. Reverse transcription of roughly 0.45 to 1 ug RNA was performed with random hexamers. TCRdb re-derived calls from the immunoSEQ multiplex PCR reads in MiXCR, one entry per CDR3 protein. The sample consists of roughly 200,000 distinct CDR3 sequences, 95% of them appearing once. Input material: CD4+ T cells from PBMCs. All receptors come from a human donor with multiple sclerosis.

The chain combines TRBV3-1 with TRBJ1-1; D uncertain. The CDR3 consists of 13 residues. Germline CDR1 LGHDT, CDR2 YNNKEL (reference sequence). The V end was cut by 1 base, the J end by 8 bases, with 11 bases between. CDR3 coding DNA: TGTGCCAGCAGCCAAGTGAGGGAGGCCGAAGCTTTCTTT. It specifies CASSQVREAEAFF.

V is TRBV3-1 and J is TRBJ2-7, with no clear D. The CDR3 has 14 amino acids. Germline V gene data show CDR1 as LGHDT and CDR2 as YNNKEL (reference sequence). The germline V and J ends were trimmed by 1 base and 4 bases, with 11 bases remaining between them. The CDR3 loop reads CASSQGPATYEQYF. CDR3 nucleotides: TGTGCCAGCAGCCAAGGTCCGGCTACATACGAGCAGTACTTC.

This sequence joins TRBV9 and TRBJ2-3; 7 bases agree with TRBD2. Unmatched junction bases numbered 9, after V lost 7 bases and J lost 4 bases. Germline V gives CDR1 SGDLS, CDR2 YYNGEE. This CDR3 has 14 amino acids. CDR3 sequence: CASGGVLSADTQYF. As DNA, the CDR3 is TGTGCCAGCGGGGGGGTTCTCTCTGCAGATACGCAGTATTTT.

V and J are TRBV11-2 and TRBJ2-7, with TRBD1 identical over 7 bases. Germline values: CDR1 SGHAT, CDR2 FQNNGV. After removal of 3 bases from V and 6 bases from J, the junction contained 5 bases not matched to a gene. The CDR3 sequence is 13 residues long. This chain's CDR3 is CASSFTGVGEQYF. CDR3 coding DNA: TGTGCCAGCAGCTTTACAGGGGTTGGCGAGCAGTACTTC.

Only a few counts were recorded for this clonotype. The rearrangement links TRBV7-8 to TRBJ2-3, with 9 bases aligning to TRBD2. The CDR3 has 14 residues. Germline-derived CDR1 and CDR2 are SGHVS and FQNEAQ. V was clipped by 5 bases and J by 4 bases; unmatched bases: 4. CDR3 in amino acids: CASSPSSGADTQYF. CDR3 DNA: TGTGCCAGCAGCCCCTCTAGCGGGGCAGATACGCAGTATTTT.

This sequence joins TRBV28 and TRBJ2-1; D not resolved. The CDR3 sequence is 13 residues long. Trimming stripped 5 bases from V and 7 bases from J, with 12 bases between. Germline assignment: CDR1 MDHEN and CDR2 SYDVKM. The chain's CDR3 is CASSPPLGNEQFF. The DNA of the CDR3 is TGTGCCAGCAGTCCCCCCCTCGGTAATGAGCAGTTCTTC.

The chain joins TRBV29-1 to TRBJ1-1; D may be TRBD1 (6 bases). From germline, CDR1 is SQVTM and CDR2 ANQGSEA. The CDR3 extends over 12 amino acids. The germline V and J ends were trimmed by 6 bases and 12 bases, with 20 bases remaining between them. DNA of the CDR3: TGCAGCGTCGACTATTCAACAGGGAAAACTTTCTTT. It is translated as CSVDYSTGKTFF.

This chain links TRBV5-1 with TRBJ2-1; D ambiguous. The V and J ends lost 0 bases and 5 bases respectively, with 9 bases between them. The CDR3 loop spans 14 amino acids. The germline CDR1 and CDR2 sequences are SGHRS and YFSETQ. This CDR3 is CASSLGAIDNEQFF. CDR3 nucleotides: TGCGCCAGCAGCTTGGGAGCAATTGACAATGAGCAGTTCTTC.

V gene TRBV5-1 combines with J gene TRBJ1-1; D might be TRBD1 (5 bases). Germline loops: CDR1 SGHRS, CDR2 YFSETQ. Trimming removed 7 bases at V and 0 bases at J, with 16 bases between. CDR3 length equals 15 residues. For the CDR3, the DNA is TGCGCCAGCTACTTGGGAGGGGATATGAACACTGAAGCTTTCTTT. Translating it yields CASYLGGDMNTEAFF.

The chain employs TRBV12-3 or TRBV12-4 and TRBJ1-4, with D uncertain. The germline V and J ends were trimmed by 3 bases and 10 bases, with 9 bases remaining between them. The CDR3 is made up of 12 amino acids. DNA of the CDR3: TGTGCCAGCAGTTTCAGAAGGGCAAAACTGTTTTTT. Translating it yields CASSFRRAKLFF.

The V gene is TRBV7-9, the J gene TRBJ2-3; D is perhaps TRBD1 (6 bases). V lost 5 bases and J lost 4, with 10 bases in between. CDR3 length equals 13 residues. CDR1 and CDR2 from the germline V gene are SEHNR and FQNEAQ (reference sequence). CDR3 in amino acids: CASSRGQPDTQYF. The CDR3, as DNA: TGTGCCAGCAGCCGCGGACAGCCAGATACGCAGTATTTT.

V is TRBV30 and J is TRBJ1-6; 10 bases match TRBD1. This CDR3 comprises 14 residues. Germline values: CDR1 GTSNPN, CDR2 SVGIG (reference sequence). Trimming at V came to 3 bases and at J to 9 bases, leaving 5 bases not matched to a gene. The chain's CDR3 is CAWRRGTGVSPLHF. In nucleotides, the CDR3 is TGTGCCTGGAGGAGAGGGACAGGGGTTTCACCCCTCCACTTT.

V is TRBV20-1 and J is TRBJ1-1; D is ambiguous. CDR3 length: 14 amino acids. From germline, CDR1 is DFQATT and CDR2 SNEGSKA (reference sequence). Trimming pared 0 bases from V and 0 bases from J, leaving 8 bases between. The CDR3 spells CSARDPKVNTEAFF. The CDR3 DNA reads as TGCAGTGCTAGAGATCCGAAAGTGAACACTGAAGCTTTCTTT.

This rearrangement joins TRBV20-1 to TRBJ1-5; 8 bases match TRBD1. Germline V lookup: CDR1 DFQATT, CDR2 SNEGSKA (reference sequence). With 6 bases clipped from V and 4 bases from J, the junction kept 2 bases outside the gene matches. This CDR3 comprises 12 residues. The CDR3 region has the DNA TGCAGTGCGGGGGACAGGAATCAGCCCCAGCATTTT. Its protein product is CSAGDRNQPQHF.

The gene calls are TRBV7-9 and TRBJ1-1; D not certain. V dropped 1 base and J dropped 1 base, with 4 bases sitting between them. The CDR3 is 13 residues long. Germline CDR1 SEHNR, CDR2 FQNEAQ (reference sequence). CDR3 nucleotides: TGTGCCAGCAGCTTAGAGGAGAACACTGAAGCTTTCTTT. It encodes CASSLEENTEAFF.

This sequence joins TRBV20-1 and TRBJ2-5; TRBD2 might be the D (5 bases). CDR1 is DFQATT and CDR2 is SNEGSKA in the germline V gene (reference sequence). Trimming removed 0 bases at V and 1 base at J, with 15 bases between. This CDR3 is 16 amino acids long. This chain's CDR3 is CSARDVAEAPQETQYF. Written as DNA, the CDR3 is TGCAGTGCTAGAGATGTTGCGGAGGCCCCCCAAGAGACCCAGTACTTC.

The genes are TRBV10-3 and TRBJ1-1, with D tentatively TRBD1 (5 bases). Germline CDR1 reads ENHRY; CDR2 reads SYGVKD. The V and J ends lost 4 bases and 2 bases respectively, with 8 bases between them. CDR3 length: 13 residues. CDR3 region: CAISARGNTEAFF. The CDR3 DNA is TGTGCCATCAGTGCTAGGGGAAACACTGAAGCTTTCTTT.

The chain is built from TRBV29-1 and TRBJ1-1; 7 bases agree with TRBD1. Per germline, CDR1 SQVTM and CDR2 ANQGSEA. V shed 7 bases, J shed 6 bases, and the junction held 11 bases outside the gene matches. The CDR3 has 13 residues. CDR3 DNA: TGCAGCGGAATAGGACAGGCCGGATCTGAAGCTTTCTTT. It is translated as CSGIGQAGSEAFF.

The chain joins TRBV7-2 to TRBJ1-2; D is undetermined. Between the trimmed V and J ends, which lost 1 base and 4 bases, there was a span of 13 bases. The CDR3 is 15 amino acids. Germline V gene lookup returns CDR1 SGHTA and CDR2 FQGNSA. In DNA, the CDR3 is TGTGCCAGCAGCTTAGTCGCGGAGCCGCTCTATGGCTACACCTTC. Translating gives CASSLVAEPLYGYTF.

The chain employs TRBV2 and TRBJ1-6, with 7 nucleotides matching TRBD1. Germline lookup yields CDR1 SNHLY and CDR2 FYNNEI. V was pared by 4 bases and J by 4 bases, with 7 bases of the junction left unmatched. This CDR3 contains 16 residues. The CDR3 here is CASSGSRGQYNSPLHF. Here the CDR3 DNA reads TGTGCCAGCAGTGGCAGCCGGGGACAGTATAATTCACCCCTCCACTTT. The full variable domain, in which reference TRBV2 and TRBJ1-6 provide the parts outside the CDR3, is EPEVTQTPSHQVTQMGQEVILRCVPISNHLYFYWYRQILGQKVEFLVSFYNNEISEKSEIFDDQFSVERPDGSNFTLKIRSTKLEDSAMYFCASSGSRGQYNSPLHFGNGTRLTVT.

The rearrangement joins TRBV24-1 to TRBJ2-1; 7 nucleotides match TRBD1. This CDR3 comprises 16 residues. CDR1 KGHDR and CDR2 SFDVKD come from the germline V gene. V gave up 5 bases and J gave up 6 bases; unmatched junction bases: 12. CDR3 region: CATSGTGQDISNEQFF. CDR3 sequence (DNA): TGTGCCACCAGTGGGACCGGACAGGACATAAGCAATGAGCAGTTCTTC.